What follows is one TCR beta chain and its context. TCRdb independently ran MiXCR on the reads; one entry per CDR3 protein. The sample lists 250,000 or so distinct CDR3 sequences; 25% to 35% were seen once. The source of the sample is a study of kidney transplant recipient with SARS-CoV-2 infection. The germline V gene encodes CDR1 DFQATT and CDR2 SNEGSKA (reference sequence). The length of the CDR3 is 13 residues. Sequenced here: a blood sample, sampled at baseline and between days 110 and 120 from a kidney transplant recipient. This sequence joins TRBV20-1 and TRBJ2-1, with D perhaps TRBD2 (5 bases). The TCR was taken from a male patient aged 25-45 years who had COVID-19 and was a kidney transplant recipient. Some T cells may have originated in the graft donor. CDR3 sequence: CSASGSSYNEQFF. The CDR3 DNA reads as TGCAGCGCAAGCGGTTCGTCCTACAATGAGCAGTTCTTC.